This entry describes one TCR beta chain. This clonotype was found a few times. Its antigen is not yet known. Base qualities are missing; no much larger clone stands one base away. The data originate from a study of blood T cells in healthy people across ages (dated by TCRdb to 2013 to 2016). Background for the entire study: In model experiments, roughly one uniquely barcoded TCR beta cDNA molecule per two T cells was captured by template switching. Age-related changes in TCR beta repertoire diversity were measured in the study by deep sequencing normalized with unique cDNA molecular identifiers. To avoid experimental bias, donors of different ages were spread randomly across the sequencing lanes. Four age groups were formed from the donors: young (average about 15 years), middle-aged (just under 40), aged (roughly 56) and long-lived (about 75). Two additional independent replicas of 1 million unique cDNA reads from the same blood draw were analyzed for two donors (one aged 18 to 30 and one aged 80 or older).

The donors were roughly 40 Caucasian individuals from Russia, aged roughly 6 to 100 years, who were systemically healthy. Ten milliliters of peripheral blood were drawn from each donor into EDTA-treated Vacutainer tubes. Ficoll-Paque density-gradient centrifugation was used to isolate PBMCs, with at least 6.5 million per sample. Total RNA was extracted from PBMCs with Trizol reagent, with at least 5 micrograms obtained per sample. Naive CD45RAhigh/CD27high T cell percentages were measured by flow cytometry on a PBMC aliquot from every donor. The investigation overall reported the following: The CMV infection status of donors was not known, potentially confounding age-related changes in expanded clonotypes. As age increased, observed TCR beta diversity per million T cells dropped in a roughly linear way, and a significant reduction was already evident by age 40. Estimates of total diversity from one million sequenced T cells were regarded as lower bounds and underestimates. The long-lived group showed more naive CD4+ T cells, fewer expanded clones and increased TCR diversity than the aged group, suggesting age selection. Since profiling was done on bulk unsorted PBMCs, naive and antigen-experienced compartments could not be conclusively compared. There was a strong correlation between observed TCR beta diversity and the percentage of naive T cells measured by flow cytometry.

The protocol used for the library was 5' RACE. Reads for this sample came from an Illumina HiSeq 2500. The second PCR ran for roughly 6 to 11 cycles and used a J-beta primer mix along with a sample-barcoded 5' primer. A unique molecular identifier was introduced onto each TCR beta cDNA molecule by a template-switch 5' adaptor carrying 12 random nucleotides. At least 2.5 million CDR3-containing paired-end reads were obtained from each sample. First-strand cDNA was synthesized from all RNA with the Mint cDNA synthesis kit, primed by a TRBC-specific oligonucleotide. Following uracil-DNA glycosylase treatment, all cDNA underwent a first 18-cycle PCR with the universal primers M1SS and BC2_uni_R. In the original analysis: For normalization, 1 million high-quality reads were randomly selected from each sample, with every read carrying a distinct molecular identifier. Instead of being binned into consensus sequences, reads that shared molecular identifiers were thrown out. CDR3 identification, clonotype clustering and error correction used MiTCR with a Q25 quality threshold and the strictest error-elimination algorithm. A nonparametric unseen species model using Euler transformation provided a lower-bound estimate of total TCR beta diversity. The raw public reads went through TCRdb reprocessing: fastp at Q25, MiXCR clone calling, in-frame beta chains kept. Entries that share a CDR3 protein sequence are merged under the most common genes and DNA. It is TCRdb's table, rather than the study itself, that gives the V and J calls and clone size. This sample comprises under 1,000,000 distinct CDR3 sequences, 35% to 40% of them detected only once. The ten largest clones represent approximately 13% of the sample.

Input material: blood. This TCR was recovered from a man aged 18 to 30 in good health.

The encoded CDR3 is CASSYPLESGELFF. The nucleotide sequence is given as TGCGCCAGCAGCTACCCACTAGAGTCCGGGGAGCTGTTTTTT. Rearrangement joined TRBV5-1 to TRBJ2-2, with a tentative D gene TRBD2 over 5 matching bases. CDR1 and CDR2, looked up from the germline V gene, are SGHRS and YFSETQ. The CDR3 runs 14 residues from the cysteine to the phenylalanine. The CDR3 DNA has 42 bases and is translated from base 1. V sheds 3 bases and J sheds 6 bases, leaving 12 bases between their ends.